The sequence of this T cell receptor (beta chain) was determined in a study of regulatory T cells in long-lasting Graves disease. The time point was: newly diagnosed GD, antithyroid drugs for less than 3 months. PBMC RNA was the source of the TCR library. The CDR3 has 14 amino acids. From germline, CDR1 is SEHNR and CDR2 FQNEAQ (reference sequence). V lost 4 bases and J lost 8, with 17 bases in between. Assembly of TCR beta libraries relied on iRepertoire HTBI primers together with Arm-PCR of CDR3 regions. Each CDR3 protein gets one entry after TCRdb re-called the multiplex PCR reads with MiXCR. The sample holds about 430,000 distinct CDR3 sequences, approximately 15% seen once. The sample holds a few counts of this clonotype. The same data also went into a second study, on T cells in Graves' hyperthyroidism and ophthalmopathy. From that second work: Using the HTBI primer set, a first-round RT-PCR was run on the TCR CDR3.

Sequenced here: peripheral blood mononuclear cells (PBMCs), sampled at new diagnosis, from a patient treated with antithyroid drugs. The receptor's source is a woman between 40 and 50 years old with Graves disease. This chain links TRBV7-9 with TRBJ1-2; maybe TRBD1 (5 bases). The CDR3 nucleotides are TGTGCCAGCAGCTCCGGGGGAGGGGCGAGAGGCTACACCTTC. Its translation: CASSSGGGARGYTF.